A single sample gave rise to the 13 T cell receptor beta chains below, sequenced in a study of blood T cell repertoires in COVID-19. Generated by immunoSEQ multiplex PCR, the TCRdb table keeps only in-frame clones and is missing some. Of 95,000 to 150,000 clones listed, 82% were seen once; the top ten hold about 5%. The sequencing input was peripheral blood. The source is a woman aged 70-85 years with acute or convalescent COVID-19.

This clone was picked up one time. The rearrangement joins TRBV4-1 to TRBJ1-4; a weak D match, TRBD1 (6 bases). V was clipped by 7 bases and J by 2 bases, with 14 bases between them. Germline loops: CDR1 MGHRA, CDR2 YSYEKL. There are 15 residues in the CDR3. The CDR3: CASNVQGATNEKLFF. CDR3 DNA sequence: TGCGCCAGCAATGTACAGGGTGCCACTAATGAAAAACTGTTTTTT.

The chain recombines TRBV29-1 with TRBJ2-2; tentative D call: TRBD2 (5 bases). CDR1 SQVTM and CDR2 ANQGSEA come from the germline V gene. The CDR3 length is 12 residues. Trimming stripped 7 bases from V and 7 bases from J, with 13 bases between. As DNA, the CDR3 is TGCAGCGGCGAGGGTTCTGGCGGGGAGCTGTTTTTT. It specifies CSGEGSGGELFF.

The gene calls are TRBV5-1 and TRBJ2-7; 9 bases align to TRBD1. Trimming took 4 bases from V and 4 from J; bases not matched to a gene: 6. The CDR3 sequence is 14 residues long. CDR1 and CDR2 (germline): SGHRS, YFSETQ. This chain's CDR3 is CASSPGDREYEQYF. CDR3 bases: TGCGCCAGCAGCCCCGGGGACAGGGAATACGAGCAGTACTTC.

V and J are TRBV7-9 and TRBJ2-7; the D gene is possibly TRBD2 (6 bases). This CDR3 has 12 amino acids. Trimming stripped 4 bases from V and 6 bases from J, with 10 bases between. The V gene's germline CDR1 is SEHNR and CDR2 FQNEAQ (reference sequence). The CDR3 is CASSYQGGEQYV. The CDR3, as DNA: TGTGCCAGCAGCTATCAGGGAGGCGAGCAGTACGTC.

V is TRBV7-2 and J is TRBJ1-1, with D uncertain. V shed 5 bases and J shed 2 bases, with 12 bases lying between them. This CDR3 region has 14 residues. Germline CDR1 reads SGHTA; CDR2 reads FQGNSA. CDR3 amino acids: CASSPRAGNTEAFF. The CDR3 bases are TGTGCCAGCAGCCCGCGGGCTGGAAACACTGAAGCTTTCTTT. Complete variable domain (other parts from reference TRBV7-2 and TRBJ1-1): GAGVSQSPSNKVTEKGKDVELRCDPISGHTALYWYRQSLGQGLEFLIYFQGNSAPDKSGLPSDRFSAERTGGSVSTLTIQRTQQEDSAVYLCASSPRAGNTEAFFGQGTRLTVV.

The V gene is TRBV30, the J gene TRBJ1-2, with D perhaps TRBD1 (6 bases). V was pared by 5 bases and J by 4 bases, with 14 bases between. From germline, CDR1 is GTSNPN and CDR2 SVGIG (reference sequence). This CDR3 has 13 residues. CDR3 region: CAWLQGVGYGYTF. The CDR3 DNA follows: TGTGCCTGGTTACAGGGAGTCGGCTATGGCTACACCTTC.

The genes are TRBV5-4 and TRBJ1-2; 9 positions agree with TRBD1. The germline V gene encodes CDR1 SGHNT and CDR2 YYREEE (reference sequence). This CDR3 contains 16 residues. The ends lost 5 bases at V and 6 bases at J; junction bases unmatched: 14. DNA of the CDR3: TGTGCCAGCAGTAGGAGGGACAGGGAAGGAAAGGATGGCTACACCTTC. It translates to CASSRRDREGKDGYTF.

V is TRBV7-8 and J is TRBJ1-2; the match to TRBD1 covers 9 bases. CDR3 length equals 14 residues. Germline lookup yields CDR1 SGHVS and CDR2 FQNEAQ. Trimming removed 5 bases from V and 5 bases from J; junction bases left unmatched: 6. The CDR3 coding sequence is TGTGCCAGCAGCGCCCGGACAGGGGTGTATGGCTACACCTTC. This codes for CASSARTGVYGYTF. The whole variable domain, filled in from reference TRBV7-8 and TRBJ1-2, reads GAGVSQSPRYKVAKRGQDVALRCDPISGHVSLFWYQQALGQGPEFLTYFQNEAQLDKSGLPSDRFFAERPEGSVSTLKIQRTQQEDSAVYLCASSARTGVYGYTFGSGTRLTVV.

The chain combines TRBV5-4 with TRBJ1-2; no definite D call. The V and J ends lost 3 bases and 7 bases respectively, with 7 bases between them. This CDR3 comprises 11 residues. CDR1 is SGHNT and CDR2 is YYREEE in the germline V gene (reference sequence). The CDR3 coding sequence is TGTGCCAGCAGCTCATACGGTGGCTACACCTTC. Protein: CASSSYGGYTF.

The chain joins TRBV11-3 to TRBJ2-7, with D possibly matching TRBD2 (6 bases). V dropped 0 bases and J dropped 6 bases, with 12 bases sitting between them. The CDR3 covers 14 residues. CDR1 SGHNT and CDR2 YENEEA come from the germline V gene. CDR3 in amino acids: CASSLDGGLGEQYV. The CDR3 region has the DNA TGTGCCAGCAGCTTAGATGGGGGACTGGGCGAGCAGTACGTC.

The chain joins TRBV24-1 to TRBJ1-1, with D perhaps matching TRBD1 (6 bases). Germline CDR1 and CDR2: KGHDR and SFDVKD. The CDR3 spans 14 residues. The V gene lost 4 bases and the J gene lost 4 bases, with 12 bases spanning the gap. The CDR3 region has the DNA TGTGCCACCAGTGAATACAGGGCTGGCACTGAAGCTTTCTTT. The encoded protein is CATSEYRAGTEAFF.

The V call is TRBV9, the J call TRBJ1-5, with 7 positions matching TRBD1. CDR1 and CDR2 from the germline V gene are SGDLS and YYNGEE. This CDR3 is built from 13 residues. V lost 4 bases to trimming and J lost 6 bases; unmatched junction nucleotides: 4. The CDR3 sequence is CASSRGQGQPQHF. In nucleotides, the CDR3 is TGTGCCAGCAGCAGGGGGCAGGGTCAGCCCCAGCATTTT.

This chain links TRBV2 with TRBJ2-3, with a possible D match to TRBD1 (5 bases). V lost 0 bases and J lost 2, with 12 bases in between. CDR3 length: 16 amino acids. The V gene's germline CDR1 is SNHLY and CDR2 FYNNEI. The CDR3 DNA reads TGTGCCAGCAGTGAAGCGCTAGGGGCGTACACAGATACGCAGTATTTT. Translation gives CASSEALGAYTDTQYF.